The 4 T cell receptor beta chains reported below all come from one sample, sequenced in a study of blood T cells in healthy people across ages. The second PCR ran roughly 7 to 12 cycles with a sample-barcoded 5' primer and J-beta primers. TCRdb re-analysed the 5' RACE reads in MiXCR, keeping a single row per CDR3 protein. This table has hundreds of thousands of distinct CDR3 sequences, 58% appearing once. Sequenced: blood. The receptors were gathered from a man aged 25-45 years in good health.

The chain combines TRBV20-1 with TRBJ2-1; 9 bases match TRBD2. The germline V gene encodes CDR1 DFQATT and CDR2 SNEGSKA (reference sequence). This CDR3 is built from 16 residues. V was pared by 0 bases and J by 4 bases, with 7 bases of the junction left unmatched. In nucleotides, the CDR3 is TGCAGTGCTAGAGATGCCTGGACTAGCGCATACAATGAGCAGTTCTTC. It is translated as CSARDAWTSAYNEQFF.

In the case of this clonotype: A much larger clonotype is one base distant, so this may be a read error. The chain is built from TRBV25-1 and TRBJ2-4; D gene ambiguous. V gave up 3 bases and J gave up 0 bases, with 12 bases separating them. This CDR3 region has 16 residues. CDR1 MGHDK and CDR2 SYGVNS come from the germline V gene. CDR3 coding DNA: TGTGCCAGCAGTGAGGCGGCGGAAGTAGCCAAAAACATTCAGTACTTC. This encodes CASSEAAEVAKNIQYF.

The chain carries TRBV3-1 and TRBJ2-7, with unresolved D. Trimming stripped 1 base from V and 7 bases from J, with 11 bases between. This CDR3 has 13 amino acids. Germline V lookup: CDR1 LGHDT, CDR2 YNNKEL (reference sequence). As DNA, the CDR3 is TGTGCCAGCAGCCAAGGGAGTGCTTGGGAGCAGTACTTC. Its protein is CASSQGSAWEQYF.

The rearrangement links TRBV6-2 or TRBV6-3 to TRBJ2-7; the D gene is possibly TRBD1 (5 bases). With the DNA end fitting TRBJ2-5 better, the J assignment may be wrong. The CDR3 sequence is 15 residues long. The germline CDR1 and CDR2 sequences are MNHEY and SVGEGT. This CDR3 is CASSYSSGKGETQYF. In DNA form, the CDR3 reads TGTGCCAGCAGTTACTCCTCAGGGAAAGGGGAGACCCAGTACTTC.